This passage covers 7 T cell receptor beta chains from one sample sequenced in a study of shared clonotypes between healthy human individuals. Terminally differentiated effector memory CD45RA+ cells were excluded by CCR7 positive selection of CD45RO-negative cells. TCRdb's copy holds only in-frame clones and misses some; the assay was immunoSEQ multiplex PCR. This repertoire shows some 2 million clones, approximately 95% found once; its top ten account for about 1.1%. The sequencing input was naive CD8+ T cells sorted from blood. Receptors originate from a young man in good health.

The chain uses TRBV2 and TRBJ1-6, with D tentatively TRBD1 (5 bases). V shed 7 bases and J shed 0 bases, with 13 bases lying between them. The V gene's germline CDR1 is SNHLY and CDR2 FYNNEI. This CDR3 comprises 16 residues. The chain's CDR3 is CASKGNQGSYNSPLHF. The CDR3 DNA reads TGTGCCAGCAAGGGTAACCAGGGCTCCTATAATTCACCCCTCCACTTT.

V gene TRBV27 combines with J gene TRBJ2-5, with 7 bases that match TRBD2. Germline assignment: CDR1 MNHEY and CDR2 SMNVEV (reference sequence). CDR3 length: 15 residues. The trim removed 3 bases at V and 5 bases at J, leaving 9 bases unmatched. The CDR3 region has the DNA TGTGCCAGCAGTTTGGTACTAGCGCGGAGGGAGACCCAGTACTTC. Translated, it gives CASSLVLARRETQYF.

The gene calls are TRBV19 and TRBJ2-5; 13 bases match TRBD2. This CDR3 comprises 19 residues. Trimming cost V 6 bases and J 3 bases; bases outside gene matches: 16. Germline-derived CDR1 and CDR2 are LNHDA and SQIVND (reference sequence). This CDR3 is CASSPFGTSGEGVEETQYF. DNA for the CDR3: TGTGCCAGTAGCCCTTTCGGGACTAGCGGGGAGGGGGTAGAAGAGACCCAGTACTTC.

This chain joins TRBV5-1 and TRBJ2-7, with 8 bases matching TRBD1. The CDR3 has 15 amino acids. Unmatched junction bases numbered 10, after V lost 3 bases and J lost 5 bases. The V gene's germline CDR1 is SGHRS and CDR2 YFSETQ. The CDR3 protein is CASSSRTGLVHEQYF. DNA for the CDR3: TGCGCCAGCAGCTCTCGGACAGGGCTTGTCCACGAGCAGTACTTC.

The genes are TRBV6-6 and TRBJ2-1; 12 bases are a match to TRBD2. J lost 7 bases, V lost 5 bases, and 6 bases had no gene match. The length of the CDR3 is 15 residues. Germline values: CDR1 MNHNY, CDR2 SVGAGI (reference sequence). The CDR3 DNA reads TGTGCCAGCAGTGTGACTAGCGGGAGTTATAATGAGCAGTTCTTC. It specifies CASSVTSGSYNEQFF.

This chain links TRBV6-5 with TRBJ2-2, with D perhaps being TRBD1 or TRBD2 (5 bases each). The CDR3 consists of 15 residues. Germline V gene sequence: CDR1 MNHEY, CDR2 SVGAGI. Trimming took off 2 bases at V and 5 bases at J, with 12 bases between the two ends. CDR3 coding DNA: TGTGCCAGCAGTTACGCCGCAGAGGGGACCGGGGAGCTGTTTTTT. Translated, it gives CASSYAAEGTGELFF.

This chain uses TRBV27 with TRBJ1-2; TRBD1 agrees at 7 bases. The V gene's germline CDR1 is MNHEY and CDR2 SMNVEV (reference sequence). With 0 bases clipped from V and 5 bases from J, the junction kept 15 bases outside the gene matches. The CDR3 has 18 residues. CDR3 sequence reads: CASSLSSPSGQPVYGYTF. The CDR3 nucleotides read TGTGCCAGCAGTTTATCGAGCCCTTCGGGACAGCCTGTTTATGGCTACACCTTC.